Sequencing of this T cell receptor (beta chain) was carried out in a study of cytomegalovirus exposure and HLA in healthy donors. Study-wide results and caveats: Most TCR sequences showed up rarely, but some public TCRs showed up in many donors.

This clone was counted only a few times. No antigen is known for it. Between the trimmed V and J ends, which lost 0 bases and 7 bases, there was a span of 14 bases. The CDR3 sequence is 15 residues long. Sequenced by immunoSEQ multiplex PCR; TCRdb stores in-frame clones only, minus some. This table has approximately 170,000 clones, less than 95% appearing once. The source is a woman aged 18-29 years in good health and CMV-seropositive. The chain links TRBV5-3 to TRBJ2-1, with unresolved D. TRBV5-3 is annotated as an ORF whose role is uncertain. The sample comprised PBMCs. Here the CDR3 reads CARSLVVQRPNEQFF. CDR3 nucleotide sequence: TGTGCCAGAAGCTTGGTGGTACAGAGACCTAATGAGCAGTTCTTC.